This is a list of T cell receptor beta chains from one sample in a study of cytomegalovirus exposure and HLA in healthy donors. Libraries were prepared by immunoSEQ multiplex PCR; TCRdb keeps only in-frame clonotypes and omits some of them. The repertoire consists of 110,000 or so clones, with 78% occurring once and the leading ten covering approximately 1.3%. Specimen: PBMCs. These receptors all stem from a man aged 30 to 45 in good health and CMV-seronegative. The CDR3 runs from the conserved cysteine through the conserved F or W. The order of the fields is D gene, CDR3 length, J gene, clone size, V gene, CDR3 DNA, CDR3 protein. A D gene is named only where the DNA matches it firmly. A row's size may be missing; if present it is once, few, many or a size class.

D: TRBD1; length: 15; J: TRBJ1-5; size: few; V: TRBV19; DNA: TGTGCCAGTAGTTCCGGACAGGTGGCGAGTCAGCCCCAGCATTTT; CDR3: CASSSGQVASQPQHF
D: -; length: 14; J: TRBJ1-1; size: once; V: TRBV4-3; DNA: TGCGCCAGCAGCCAAGTGAGGAGGAACACTGAAGCTTTCTTT; CDR3: CASSQVRRNTEAFF
D: -; length: 14; J: TRBJ2-3; size: -; V: TRBV6-5; DNA: TGTGCCAGCACGACGGGGAGGTACACAGATACGCAGTATTTT; CDR3: CASTTGRYTDTQYF
D: TRBD2; length: 16; J: TRBJ2-5; size: -; V: TRBV6-6; DNA: TGTGCCAGCAGTTTACGGGGGGGGCGGAGCGGAGAGACCCAGTACTTC; CDR3: CASSLRGGRSGETQYF
D: TRBD1; length: 13; J: TRBJ2-5; size: -; V: TRBV18; DNA: TGTGCCAGCTCACCGGACAGGGCAGAGACCCAGTACTTC; CDR3: CASSPDRAETQYF
D: TRBD1; length: 14; J: TRBJ1-2; size: -; V: TRBV4-1; DNA: TGCGCCAGCAGCCAACCGGGACAGGGGAGTGGCTACACCTTC; CDR3: CASSQPGQGSGYTF
D: -; length: 13; J: TRBJ2-7; size: once; V: TRBV6-5; DNA: TGTGCCAGTCTAAGAGGGCGGGGCTACGAGCAGTACTTC; CDR3: CASLRGRGYEQYF
D: TRBD2; length: 16; J: TRBJ2-1; size: once; V: TRBV7-9; DNA: TGTGCCAGCAGGTGGCAGCGGGAGGGATCCTACAATGAGCAGTTCTTC; CDR3: CASRWQREGSYNEQFF
D: TRBD1; length: 15; J: TRBJ2-6; size: -; V: TRBV10-3; DNA: TGTGCCATCAGGGACAGGGGGTCTGGGGCCAACGTCCTGACTTTC; CDR3: CAIRDRGSGANVLTF
D: TRBD1; length: 12; J: TRBJ1-2; size: -; V: TRBV6-1; DNA: TGTGCCAGCAGTGAGACAGGGCCTGGCTACACCTTC; CDR3: CASSETGPGYTF
D: -; length: 12; J: TRBJ1-1; size: -; V: TRBV25-1; DNA: TGTGCCAGCACCGAAACTGGAGGCTCAGCTTTCTTT; CDR3: CASTETGGSAFF
D: TRBD1; length: 14; J: TRBJ2-1; size: few; V: TRBV28; DNA: TGTGCCAGCAGTCTCCGGACAGGGTTCGATGAGCAGTTCTTC; CDR3: CASSLRTGFDEQFF
D: -; length: 13; J: TRBJ2-1; size: -; V: TRBV6-1; DNA: TGTGCCAGCAGTGAAGCGCGATCGGGTGTGCAGTTCTTC; CDR3: CASSEARSGVQFF
D: -; length: 12; J: TRBJ2-4; size: once; V: TRBV2; DNA: TGTGCCAGCAGTGGACATAAGAACATTCAGTACTTC; CDR3: CASSGHKNIQYF
D: TRBD1; length: 15; J: TRBJ1-6; size: -; V: TRBV11-2; DNA: TGTGCCAGCAGACCCCGGGACAGCTCAAATTCACCCCTCCACTTT; CDR3: CASRPRDSSNSPLHF
D: -; length: 14; J: TRBJ2-7; size: -; V: TRBV7-2; DNA: TGTGCCAGCAGCGCAACACAGGGTCCCTACGAGCAGTACTTC; CDR3: CASSATQGPYEQYF
D: TRBD1; length: 14; J: TRBJ1-5; size: -; V: TRBV19; DNA: TGTGCCACTAGTCAGGGGGCTGGCAATCAGCCCCAGCATTTT; CDR3: CATSQGAGNQPQHF
D: -; length: 14; J: TRBJ1-2; size: -; V: TRBV6-5; DNA: TGTGCCAGCAGTCGGACGCCACGGGGCTATGGCTACACCTTC; CDR3: CASSRTPRGYGYTF
D: TRBD1; length: 15; J: TRBJ1-6; size: few; V: TRBV25-1; DNA: TGTGCCAGCAGTAGAGGACAGGGGTTTAATTCACCCCTCCACTTT; CDR3: CASSRGQGFNSPLHF
D: -; length: 15; J: TRBJ2-1; size: -; V: TRBV7-6; DNA: TGTGCCAGCAGCCCCCACGGAGGAACGGACAATGAGCAGTTCTTC; CDR3: CASSPHGGTDNEQFF
D: TRBD1; length: 15; J: TRBJ1-2; size: once; V: TRBV29-1; DNA: TGCGGCGCTCTATTGGGACAGGCGACGGACTATGGCTACACCTTC; CDR3: CGALLGQATDYGYTF
D: -; length: 17; J: TRBJ1-6; size: -; V: TRBV7-9; DNA: TGTGCCAGCAGCTTAGCGTCCGGAACAGCATATAATTCACCCCTCCACTTT; CDR3: CASSLASGTAYNSPLHF
D: -; length: 13; J: TRBJ2-2; size: -; V: TRBV5-6; DNA: TGTGCCAGCAGCTTCGTAAACACCGGGGAGCTGTTTTTT; CDR3: CASSFVNTGELFF
D: -; length: 15; J: TRBJ1-5; size: -; V: TRBV10-3; DNA: TGTGCCATCAGTGATAACAAGAATAGCAATCAGCCCCAGCATTTT; CDR3: CAISDNKNSNQPQHF
D: -; length: 12; J: TRBJ1-2; size: -; V: TRBV10-1; DNA: TGCGCCAGCACCATACCGGGCTATGGCTACACCTTC; CDR3: CASTIPGYGYTF
D: TRBD1; length: 13; J: TRBJ2-3; size: -; V: TRBV28; DNA: TGTGCCAGCAGTTTCGGAGACAGGGAAACGCAGTATTTT; CDR3: CASSFGDRETQYF